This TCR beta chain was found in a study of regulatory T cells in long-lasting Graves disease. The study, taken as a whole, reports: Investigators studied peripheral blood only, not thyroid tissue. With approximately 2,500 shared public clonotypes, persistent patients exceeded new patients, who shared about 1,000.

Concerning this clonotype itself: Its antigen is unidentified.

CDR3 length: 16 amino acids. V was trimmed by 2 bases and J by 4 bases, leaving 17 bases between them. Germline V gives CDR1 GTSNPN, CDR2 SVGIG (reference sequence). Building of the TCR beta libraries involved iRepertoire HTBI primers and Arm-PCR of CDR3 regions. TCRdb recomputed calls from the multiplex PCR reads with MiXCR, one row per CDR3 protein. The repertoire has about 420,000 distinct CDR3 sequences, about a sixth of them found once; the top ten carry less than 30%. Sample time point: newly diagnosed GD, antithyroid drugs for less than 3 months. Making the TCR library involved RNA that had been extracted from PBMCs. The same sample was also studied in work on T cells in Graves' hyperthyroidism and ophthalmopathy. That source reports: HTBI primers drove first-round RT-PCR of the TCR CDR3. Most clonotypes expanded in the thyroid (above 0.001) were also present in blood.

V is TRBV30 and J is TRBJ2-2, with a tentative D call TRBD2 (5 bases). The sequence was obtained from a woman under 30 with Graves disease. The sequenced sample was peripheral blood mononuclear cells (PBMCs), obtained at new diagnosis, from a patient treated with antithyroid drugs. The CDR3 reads CAWSLLVTTFTGELFF. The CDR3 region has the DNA TGTGCCTGGAGTTTACTAGTCACCACGTTCACCGGGGAGCTGTTTTTT.